This is a list of T cell receptor beta chains from one sample in a study of cytomegalovirus exposure and HLA in healthy donors. Sequenced by immunoSEQ multiplex PCR; TCRdb stores in-frame clones only, minus some. The repertoire table contains about 96,000 clones. What was sequenced was PBMCs. The receptors were gathered from a woman aged 25-40 years in good health and CMV-seronegative. Both conserved end residues are part of each CDR3. The D gene is left open where the match is weak.

D	J	V	DNA	CDR3
-	TRBJ2-7	TRBV2	TGTGCCAGCAGTTCACAGCTAAACTACGAGCAGTACTTC	CASSSQLNYEQYF
-	TRBJ2-7	TRBV11-2	TGTGCCAGCAGCCCTGGTCAGGGGCCCCACTACGAGCAGTACTTC	CASSPGQGPHYEQYF
TRBD1	TRBJ2-2	TRBV14	TGTGCCAGTAACAGGGGGCGCACCGGGGAGCTGTTTTTT	CASNRGRTGELFF
TRBD2	TRBJ2-7	TRBV10-2	TGCGCCAGCAGTGATCAGCGGGGGGGCTTTTTGGATGAGCAGTACTTC	CASSDQRGGFLDEQYF
TRBD1	TRBJ1-5	TRBV2	TGTGCCAGCAGTGGACAGGGGACTCAGCCCCAGCATTTT	CASSGQGTQPQHF
-	TRBJ2-5	TRBV5-6	TGTGCCAGCAGATGGACAGGGAGGGAAGAGACCCAGTACTTC	CASRWTGREETQYF
-	TRBJ2-3	TRBV10-2	TGCGCCAGCAGCGCTGCACTAGCCTTGACAGATACGCAGTATTTT	CASSAALALTDTQYF
TRBD1	TRBJ1-2	TRBV2	TGTGCCAGCAGGGATTCGGACAGGGATAATGGCTACACCTTC	CASRDSDRDNGYTF
-	TRBJ2-5	TRBV10-1	TGCGCCAGCAGTGAGTCGACACAGGGTATCGCAGAGACCCAGTACTTC	CASSESTQGIAETQYF
-	TRBJ1-2	TRBV5-1	TGCGCCAGCAGCTTGCAACAGGCCTATGGCTACACCTTC	CASSLQQAYGYTF
TRBD1	TRBJ2-3	TRBV5-1	TGCGCCAGCAGCTTACAACCGGGACAGAACACAGATACGCAGTATTTT	CASSLQPGQNTDTQYF
TRBD2	TRBJ2-1	TRBV7-9	TGTGCCAGCAGGCCAGCAGTAGCGGGAGTCCACAATGAGCAGTTCTTC	CASRPAVAGVHNEQFF
TRBD1	TRBJ1-1	TRBV5-4	TGTGCCAGCAGCTGGAAGGACAGGGGACCTGAAGCTTTCTTT	CASSWKDRGPEAFF
-	TRBJ2-1	TRBV18	TGTGCCAGCTCACCACCGAAGGAGGCTCCGAATAATGAGCAGTTCTTC	CASSPPKEAPNNEQFF
-	TRBJ2-1	TRBV5-1	TGCGCCAGCAGCTTTCCTCAACTAGCCCCCTACAATGAGCAGTTCTTC	CASSFPQLAPYNEQFF
-	TRBJ2-7	TRBV5-4	TGTGCCAGCAGCTTGGAAGGGTTGGGGCTCGAGCAGTACTTC	CASSLEGLGLEQYF
-	TRBJ2-7	TRBV7-9	TGTGCCAGCAGCTTAGTGGGGGCTCACTCACTACGAGGGCAGTACTTC	CASSLVGAHSLRGQYF
-	TRBJ1-2	TRBV7-9	TGTGCCAGCAGCCTACGCAGGGGAGAAGGCTACACCTTC	CASSLRRGEGYTF
-	TRBJ2-3	TRBV9	TGTGCCAGCAGCCCCTATGGAGGTCCAGATACGCAGTATTTT	CASSPYGGPDTQYF
-	TRBJ2-2	TRBV6-5	TGTGCCAGCATGAGGTCGAACACCGGGGAGCTGTTTTTT	CASMRSNTGELFF
-	TRBJ1-4	TRBV6-1	TGTGCCAGCAGTGAAGAAATGGTCAGGGGCATAAGAATTCCTAATGAAAAACTGTTTTTT	CASSEEMVRGIRIPNEKLFF
TRBD1	TRBJ1-3	TRBV6-5	TGTGCCAGCAGCGTATCCGACAGGGTCAGAAACACCATATATTTT	CASSVSDRVRNTIYF
-	TRBJ2-3	TRBV14	TGTGCCAGCAGCCAAGTTGCCGGGGACTCATCAGCTACGCAGTATTTT	CASSQVAGDSSATQYF
-	TRBJ2-2	TRBV5-1	TGCGCCAGCAGCTTAAGTAGGACGGCGGGCACCGGGGAGCTGTTTTTT	CASSLSRTAGTGELFF
-	TRBJ1-6	TRBV9	TGTGCCAGCAGCGTAGGCCCAGGGGATTCACCCCTCCACTTT	CASSVGPGDSPLHF
-	TRBJ2-1	TRBV5-3	TGTGCCAGAAGCTTTTCGGAGCGGGTCCGCCTGAGAACTCAATACAATGAGCAGTTCTTC	CARSFSERVRLRTQYNEQFF
-	TRBJ2-1	TRBV6-5	TGTGCCAGCAGTTACCCTCGGCAGGGGGGCAATGAGCAGTTCTTC	CASSYPRQGGNEQFF
-	TRBJ1-5	TRBV28	TGTGCCAGCAGTTTACGAGGGCAGAGCAATCAGCCCCAGCATTTT	CASSLRGQSNQPQHF
-	TRBJ2-1	TRBV7-9	TGTGCCAGCAGCTTCTCCACAGGGGGGGGTGAGCAGTTCTTC	CASSFSTGGGEQFF
TRBD1	TRBJ2-3	TRBV9	TGTGCCAGCAGCGTAGAGGGACAGGGGACAGATACGCAGTATTTT	CASSVEGQGTDTQYF
TRBD2	TRBJ2-5	TRBV28	TGTGCCAGCAGTTTATTACTAGCGCAAATACAAGAGACCCAGTACTTC	CASSLLLAQIQETQYF
-	TRBJ1-1	TRBV10-3	TGTGCCATCAGTGGGGGGGGCGGGAACACTGAAGCTTTCTTT	CAISGGGGNTEAFF
-	TRBJ2-5	TRBV6-5	TGTGCCAGCAGTTACTCGATCCTCGGTAAAGAGACCCAGTACTTC	CASSYSILGKETQYF
TRBD1	TRBJ2-5	TRBV30	TGTGCCTGGAGACCGGGACAGGGTAATCGGGAGACCCAGTACTTC	CAWRPGQGNRETQYF
TRBD2	TRBJ2-7	TRBV13	TGTGCCAGCTCATCCGGACTAGCGGGATCCACCTACGAGCAGTACTTC	CASSSGLAGSTYEQYF
-	TRBJ1-1	TRBV7-3	TGTGCCAGCAGTCCGGGGGGATTGACTGAAGCTTTCTTT	CASSPGGLTEAFF
-	TRBJ2-1	TRBV25-1	TGTGCCAGCACCGGGCGGCGGGAAACAAAGAATGAGCAGTTCTTC	CASTGRRETKNEQFF
-	TRBJ2-1	TRBV11-3	TGTGCCAGCAGCTCCCGGTCTAGAGGAGGCAATGAGCAGTTCTTC	CASSSRSRGGNEQFF
TRBD2	TRBJ2-3	TRBV5-1	TGCGCCAGCTCTTACCTTGAGGGACTAGTAGCAGATACGCAGTATTTT	CASSYLEGLVADTQYF
TRBD1	TRBJ2-2	TRBV28	TGTGCCAGCAGTTTGACAGGGCACACCGGGGAGCTGTTTTTT	CASSLTGHTGELFF
-	TRBJ1-2	TRBV28	TGTGCCAGCAGTGTAACACCGGAGCAGGGCGGTAACTATGGCTACACCTTC	CASSVTPEQGGNYGYTF
TRBD1	TRBJ1-4	TRBV4-1	TGCGCCAGCAGCCGCATTAATACGGGACAGGGGGAGGAAAAACTGTTTTTT	CASSRINTGQGEEKLFF
-	TRBJ2-7	TRBV5-1	TGCGCCAGCAGCTTGGTGGGCAGTTCCTACGAGCAGTACTTC	CASSLVGSSYEQYF
-	TRBJ2-1	TRBV9	TGTGCCAGCAGCGTACCTCCCTACAATGAGCAGTTCTTC	CASSVPPYNEQFF
TRBD1	TRBJ2-3	TRBV25-1	TGTGCCAGCTCCGGGACAGGGGACACAGATACGCAGTATTTT	CASSGTGDTDTQYF
TRBD1	TRBJ2-2	TRBV19	TGTGCCAGTAGTAAGGACAGGGTAGGGAACACCGGGGAGCTGTTTTTT	CASSKDRVGNTGELFF
-	TRBJ2-3	TRBV29-1	TGCAGCGTTAACCCTCCGGGACTTCCAAAGGATACGCAGTATTTT	CSVNPPGLPKDTQYF
TRBD2	TRBJ2-5	TRBV27	TGTGCCAGCAGTTTAATGGCGGGAGTAGGGGAGACCCAGTACTTC	CASSLMAGVGETQYF
-	TRBJ2-5	TRBV11-2	TGTGCCAGCAGCTCGACAGTCCGTCGTTGGCAAGAGACCCAGTACTTC	CASSSTVRRWQETQYF
TRBD2	TRBJ2-3	TRBV7-3	TGTGCCAGCAGCTTATGGGGGGGGACCACAGATACGCAGTATTTT	CASSLWGGTTDTQYF
-	TRBJ1-2	TRBV5-1	TGCGCCAGCAGCTTGGGGGACAACGTCTATGGCTACACCTTC	CASSLGDNVYGYTF
-	TRBJ1-2	TRBV30	TGTGCCTGGAGTGTCGACCGGACATCCTATGGCTACACCTTC	CAWSVDRTSYGYTF
TRBD2	TRBJ2-2	TRBV11-2	TGTGCCAGCAGCCTCCGACTAGCGGGAGAGATTAACACCGGGGAGCTGTTTTTT	CASSLRLAGEINTGELFF
TRBD1	TRBJ2-3	TRBV30	TGTGCCTGTTGGGACAGGGAAGGGGTAGACACAGATACGCAGTATTTT	CACWDREGVDTDTQYF
TRBD2	TRBJ2-5	TRBV7-9	TGTGCCAGCAGCTACCCCATAGCGGGGGGAGAGACCCAGTACTTC	CASSYPIAGGETQYF
-	TRBJ2-7	TRBV29-1	TGCAGCGTGCCCAATGGTAGGGGCGAGCAGTACTTC	CSVPNGRGEQYF